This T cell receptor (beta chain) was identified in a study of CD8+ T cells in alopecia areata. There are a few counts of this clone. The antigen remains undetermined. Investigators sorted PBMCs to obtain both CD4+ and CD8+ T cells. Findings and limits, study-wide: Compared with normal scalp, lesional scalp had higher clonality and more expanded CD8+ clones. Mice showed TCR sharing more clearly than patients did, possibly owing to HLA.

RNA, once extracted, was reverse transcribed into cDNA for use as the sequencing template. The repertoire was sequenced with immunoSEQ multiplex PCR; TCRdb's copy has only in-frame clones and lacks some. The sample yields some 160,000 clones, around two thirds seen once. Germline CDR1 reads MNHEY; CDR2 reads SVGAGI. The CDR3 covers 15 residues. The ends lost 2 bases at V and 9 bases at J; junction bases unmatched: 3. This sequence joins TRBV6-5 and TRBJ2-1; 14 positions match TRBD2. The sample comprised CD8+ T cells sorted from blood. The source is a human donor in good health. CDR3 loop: CASSYGTSGRSEQFF. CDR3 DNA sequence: TGTGCCAGCAGTTACGGGACTAGCGGGAGAAGTGAGCAGTTCTTC.